Here is one T cell receptor (beta chain) with its context. Its specificity is unknown. V was pared by 0 bases and J by 4 bases, with 14 bases between. In germline, CDR1 is MNHEY, CDR2 SVGAGI. This CDR3 spans 16 amino acids. The sample originates from a study of shared clonotypes between healthy human individuals. Across the whole study: The study used three CD4 naive, three CD4 memory, two CD8 naive and one CD8 memory plate per donor. General study findings and limits: Depth was large, yet rarefaction showed that sorted-subset sequencing was incomplete.

Positive CCR7 selection of CD45RO-negative cells yielded the naive CD8 cells, and terminally differentiated effector memory CD45RA+ cells were excluded. Evenly divided among several immunoSEQ plates was the genomic DNA of each subset. It was around 220 ng DNA, around 33,000 T cell genomes, that sorted-subset replicate PCRs used. Generated by immunoSEQ multiplex PCR, the TCRdb table keeps only in-frame clones and is missing some. The profile shows about 2 million clones, 85% to 95% of them singletons. The source is a man aged 18 to 29 in good health. This chain links TRBV6-5 with TRBJ2-3; D unresolved. The sequenced material came from naive CD8+ T cells sorted from blood. Written as DNA, the CDR3 is TGTGCCAGCAGTTACTCGGGCGGTGAGTGGGCAGATACGCAGTATTTT. Protein product: CASSYSGGEWADTQYF.